This T cell receptor (beta chain) was recovered during a study of molecular identifiers for immune sequencing clone quantification. Preparation methods for the bulk TCR libraries were those previously described, with listed TCR primers. TCRdb re-analysed the PCR reads in MiXCR, keeping a single row per CDR3 protein. The sample lists more than 450,000 distinct CDR3 sequences, roughly 26% occurring once. Findings and limits, study-wide: It was shown that clones above 20 RNA copies held over 98% of effector molecules, but under 1% in naive cells.

For this clonotype: The antigen remains unidentified.

Sorting was used to obtain naive CD8 T cells (CD8+CD4-CCR7+CD45RA+). V shed 0 bases and J shed 0 bases, with 23 bases lying between them. Germline V CDR1 and CDR2: LNHDA, SQIVND (reference sequence). This CDR3 has 20 amino acids. This clonotype was obtained from a human donor in good health. Some libraries in this study had Jurkat cell RNA spiked in. The sequenced material came from naive CD8+ T cells from blood, with Jurkat cell RNA spiked in. Described subset: FACS-sorted CD8+CD4-CCR7+CD45RA+ naive T cells. V usage is TRBV19 and J usage is TRBJ1-1; perhaps TRBD1 as D (6 bases). The CDR3 spells CASSIDLPGQSGRMNTEAFF. The DNA for the CDR3 is TGTGCCAGTAGTATAGATCTTCCCGGACAGTCAGGCCGGATGAACACTGAAGCTTTCTTT.